This T cell receptor beta chain was documented in a study of blood T cell repertoires in COVID-19. Study context: Material from acute and convalescent COVID-19 was sourced from the United States, Italy and Spain. In each case, the material was cDNA or gDNA derived from T cells, B-cell-depleted T cells, or PBMCs.

Authors' analysis steps: Nucleated cell number was recorded as an estimate derived from reference gene primer amplification. TCRdb's table, derived via immunoSEQ multiplex PCR, lists solely in-frame clones and lacks some. V, J and clone size are taken as reported in that table, and D and trimming were inferred from the DNA itself. This sample has 17,000 or so clones, with 81% found just once. Germline V gives CDR1 MNHEY, CDR2 SMNVEV (reference sequence). The CDR3 loop spans 14 amino acids. Between the trimmed V and J ends, which lost 6 bases and 0 bases, there was a span of 6 bases. The chain has TRBV27 and TRBJ1-6; D gene unclear. The sample was peripheral blood. The TCR comes from a man in his forties with active or convalescent COVID-19. The CDR3 is CASSPPSYNSPLHF. The CDR3 DNA follows: TGTGCCAGCAGCCCTCCCTCCTATAATTCACCCCTCCACTTT.